The source of this TCR beta chain is a study of shared clonotypes between healthy human individuals. Trimming took off 1 base at V and 4 bases at J, with 14 bases between the two ends. CDR3 length: 16 residues. Per the germline V gene, CDR1 is SGHAT and CDR2 is FQNNGV. The sample holds a few counts of this clone. The antigen is unknown. The study, taken as a whole, reports: Blood alone was sampled, and tissue repertoires likely differ. With few donors, the genetic and exposure-history diversity represented was limited.

Naive-designated CD8 cells lacked CD45RO, were positively enriched for CCR7, and omitted terminally differentiated effector memory CD45RA+ cells. The authors distributed each subset's genomic DNA evenly over several immunoSEQ plates. Here immunoSEQ multiplex PCR was the method, and the copy in TCRdb shows in-frame clones only, minus some. In the table there are about 2 million clones, approximately 95% of which are singletons. This chain uses TRBV11-2 with TRBJ1-5; D might be TRBD1 (6 bases). The sample consisted of naive CD8+ T cells sorted from blood. This clonotype was obtained from a man younger than 35 in good health. CDR3 bases: TGTGCCAGCAGCTTAGCATCGGGGACACAAAATCAGCCCCAGCATTTT. Protein product: CASSLASGTQNQPQHF.